This T cell receptor (beta chain) was recorded in a study of blood T cell repertoires in COVID-19. Study context: Sites in the United States, Italy and Spain provided acute and convalescent COVID-19 samples.

The table came from immunoSEQ multiplex PCR; TCRdb's copy has only in-frame clones and leaves some out. The repertoire holds some 170,000 clones, with approximately 79% as singletons. The CDR3 sequence is 14 residues long. V lost 3 bases and J lost 1, with 7 bases in between. Germline loops: CDR1 KGHDR, CDR2 SFDVKD. The origin of this receptor is a woman in her 70s with acute or convalescent COVID-19. The chain uses TRBV24-1 and TRBJ2-3; no firm D call. Sequencing was performed on peripheral blood. In DNA form, the CDR3 reads TGTGCCACCAGTGATGGCCTGGGCACAGATACGCAGTATTTT. Its protein is CATSDGLGTDTQYF.